The T cell receptor (beta chain) described here comes from a study of CD8 T cells in Susac syndrome. The J segment lost 6 bases and the V segment lost 2 bases, leaving 4 bases of the junction unmatched. The CDR3 runs to 14 residues. CDR1 is SQVTM, CDR2 ANQGSEA, per germline. It was healthy donors who served as the controls, matched for age and sex. FACS was used to enrich TEMRA cells, whereas the CD8+ and CD4+ T cells were obtained by negative isolation. Random hexamers primed reverse transcription of about 0.45 to 1 ug RNA. TCR beta CDR3 was amplified by immunoSEQ multiplex PCR. This amplification extended across 54 Vbeta and 13 Jbeta segments. MiXCR was run by TCRdb on the immunoSEQ multiplex PCR reads, yielding one entry per CDR3 protein. Of about 110,000 distinct CDR3 sequences listed, 95% to 98% are singletons.

The rearrangement joins TRBV29-1 to TRBJ2-1; 10 nucleotides align to TRBD2. The TCR sequence derives from a human donor in good health. Sequenced sample: CD4+ T cells from PBMCs. DNA of the CDR3: TGCAGCGTTGAAATGCTAGCGGGAGTCAATGAGCAGTTCTTC. Its protein product is CSVEMLAGVNEQFF.